One sample yielded the 11 T cell receptor beta chains listed below, sequenced in a study of T cells in Graves' hyperthyroidism and ophthalmopathy. RNA transcripts gave rise to amplified TCR beta CDR3 regions. TCR CDR3 regions were first amplified by RT-PCR with HTBI primers. A single record per CDR3 protein comes from TCRdb applying MiXCR to the multiplex PCR reads. There are around 720,000 distinct CDR3 sequences in the sample; approximately 36% occur only once, and around 31% lies in the top ten. What was sequenced was blood. Receptor source: a woman between 35 and 50 years old with Graves' hyperthyroidism.

The gene calls are TRBV7-2 and TRBJ1-2; possibly TRBD1 for D (5 bases). The CDR3 is made up of 12 amino acids. Looked up from germline, CDR1 is SGHTA and CDR2 is FQGNSA. V gave up 5 bases and J gave up 7 bases, with 11 bases separating them. CDR3 protein: CASSHGGVGYTF. The CDR3 DNA is TGTGCCAGCAGCCATGGGGGGGTTGGCTACACCTTC.

This clonotype has a handful of counts. The genes are TRBV20-1 and TRBJ2-7, with 10 bases identical to TRBD2. Germline assignment: CDR1 DFQATT and CDR2 SNEGSKA (reference sequence). The CDR3 contains 14 residues. Trimming removed 5 bases from V and 5 bases from J; junction bases left unmatched: 9. CDR3 protein: CSAEYSGRIDEQYF. The CDR3 DNA reads TGCAGTGCTGAATATAGCGGGAGGATCGACGAGCAGTACTTC.

Ten or more counts support this clonotype. The V gene is TRBV19, the J gene TRBJ1-4, with D possibly being TRBD1 (5 bases). The germline V gene encodes CDR1 LNHDA and CDR2 SQIVND (reference sequence). The CDR3 runs 14 residues. V lost 3 bases to trimming and J lost 7 bases, with 12 bases between them. DNA for the CDR3: TGTGCCAGTAGTATCGACAGCTCGGCTGAAAAACTGTTTTTT. Protein product: CASSIDSSAEKLFF.

This chain links TRBV19 with TRBJ1-5; D perhaps matches TRBD1 (5 bases). CDR3 length: 17 residues. Germline CDR1 LNHDA, CDR2 SQIVND (reference sequence). The V and J ends lost 4 bases and 0 bases respectively, with 16 bases between them. In DNA form, the CDR3 reads TGTGCCAGTAGTACAATCCTCAGGGCCAATAGCAATCAGCCCCAGCATTTT. Translating gives CASSTILRANSNQPQHF.

In the case of this clonotype: No conserved phenylalanine or tryptophan is present at the end of the CDR3, so a read error is the likely explanation. No DNA is shown, since the ends of the CDR3 on it are uncertain; the CDR3 is the one TCRdb lists. The CDR3 loop is CASSDVWRWIS. This chain joins TRBV10-2 and TRBJ1-5. Germline CDR1 WSHSY, CDR2 SAAADI. The CDR3 is 11 amino acids long, termini counted.

The chain is built from TRBV10-2 and TRBJ2-7; D call uncertain. V lost 2 bases and J 3 bases, leaving 11 bases between the germline ends. CDR3 length: 14 residues. The germline V gene encodes CDR1 WSHSY and CDR2 SAAADI. CDR3 DNA: TGCGCCAGCAGTGAGAGCGCCGAGTTCTACGAGCAGTACTTC. Translation gives CASSESAEFYEQYF.

This chain connects TRBV5-1 to TRBJ1-2; D ambiguous. CDR1 is SGHRS, CDR2 YFSETQ, per germline. The germline V and J ends were trimmed by 4 bases and 3 bases, with 16 bases remaining between them. The CDR3 has 15 amino acids. The CDR3 region is CASSEAFQWDYGYTF. DNA of the CDR3: TGCGCCAGCAGCGAAGCGTTTCAGTGGGACTATGGCTACACCTTC.

The table lists this clonotype with a few counts. The chain uses TRBV28 and TRBJ1-1; the D is unclear. V lost 7 bases, J lost 11 bases, and 20 bases lay in between. CDR3 length equals 13 residues. The germline V gene has CDR1 MDHEN and CDR2 SYDVKM. The DNA of the CDR3 is TGTGCCAGCACTACTCCCCTGATCTATTCGGCTTTCTTT. This gives the protein CASTTPLIYSAFF.

The gene calls are TRBV2 and TRBJ1-3, with D possibly being TRBD1 (5 bases). V dropped 6 bases and J dropped 4 bases, with 16 bases sitting between them. The CDR3 runs to 15 residues. Germline V gives CDR1 SNHLY, CDR2 FYNNEI. The DNA of the CDR3 is TGTGCCAGCAGGCCCCGCGGGGGTTCGGGAAACACCATATATTTT. It codes for CASRPRGGSGNTIYF.

Turning to this clonotype: This may stem from a read error, because a much larger clone lies one nucleotide away. V gene TRBV7-2 combines with J gene TRBJ2-7; unclear D gene. There are 14 residues in the CDR3. V gave up 7 bases and J gave up 6 bases, with 19 bases separating them. Germline CDR1 SGHTA, CDR2 FQGNSA. Written as DNA, the CDR3 is TGTGCCAGCAAGCGAGAAAGAAACTCCCGCGAGCAGTACTTC. Translating gives CASKRERNSREQYF. The whole variable domain, remainder taken from reference TRBV7-2 and TRBJ2-7, is GAGVSQSPSNKVTEKGKDVELRCDPISGHTALYWYRQSLGQGLEFLIYFQGNSAPDKSGLPSDRFSAERTGGSVSTLTIQRTQQEDSAVYLCASKRERNSREQYFGPGTRLTVT.

Concerning this clonotype: This sequence may be a read error, since a much larger clone differs from it by one base. The chain recombines TRBV15 with TRBJ1-5, with D maybe TRBD1 (6 bases). Germline V gene lookup returns CDR1 LNHNV and CDR2 YYDKDF (reference sequence). V was cut by 7 bases and J by 4 bases, with 14 bases left in between. This CDR3 region has 14 residues. DNA for the CDR3: TGTGCCACCATCAGTCGAGGGGGAAATCAGCCCCAGCATTTT. It encodes CATISRGGNQPQHF.